This is a list of T cell receptor beta chains from one sample in a study of immune cell composition in non-small cell lung cancer. Sequenced by immunoSEQ multiplex PCR; TCRdb stores in-frame clones only, minus some. This table has 5,500 to 7,500 clones, over 60% appearing once. The sequencing sample was made of non-adjacent lung tissue. These receptors all come from a human donor with non-small cell lung cancer. Both conserved end residues are part of each CDR3. D genes are given only for firm matches. Clone size is not always given. Where it is, it says once, few, many or a class for expanded clones.

>TRBJ1-5|.|TRBD1|TRBV10-3
TGTGCCATCAGTGAAATGGACAGGGTAGGCGAGTATAGCAATCAGCCCCAGCATTTT
CAISEMDRVGEYSNQPQHF
>TRBJ2-7|.|TRBD1|TRBV27
TGTGCCAGCAGTTTGTTTGGGGACAGGGTAGGCGAGCAGTACTTC
CASSLFGDRVGEQYF
>TRBJ2-3|.|TRBD2|TRBV7-9
TGTGCCAGCAGCTTCCGGGACTACTCAGATACGCAGTATTTT
CASSFRDYSDTQYF
>TRBJ2-1|.|.|TRBV2
TGTGCCAGCAACTGGGCGGGAACTAACAATGAGCAGTTCTTC
CASNWAGTNNEQFF
>TRBJ2-1|.|.|TRBV11-2
TGTGCCAGCAGCTTAGTCTCGGCGGGGTGGGGGGTACCCGCTGAGCAGTTCTTC
CASSLVSAGWGVPAEQFF
>TRBJ2-5|.|.|TRBV5-8
TGTGCCAGCAGCTTTTGGGTACAGGGGGGGTACGAGACCCAGTACTTC
CASSFWVQGGYETQYF
>TRBJ2-1|.|TRBD1|TRBV27
TGTGCCAGCACCCCGGGACAGGGGGCCTTCAATGAGCAGTTCTTC
CASTPGQGAFNEQFF
>TRBJ1-6|few|.|TRBV28
TGTGCCAGCAGTCCCCAGGTACACTCCTATAATTCACCCCTCCACTTT
CASSPQVHSYNSPLHF
>TRBJ1-4|few|TRBD1|TRBV5-1
TGCGCCAGCAGCTTGCTTGAGACAGGGAATGAAAAACTGTTTTTT
CASSLLETGNEKLFF
>TRBJ2-3|few|TRBD1|TRBV6-1
TGTGCCAGCAGTGTCGACAGGGAAGATACGCAGTATTTT
CASSVDREDTQYF
>TRBJ2-3|.|TRBD2|TRBV5-6
TGTGCCAGCAGCTTCCCTAGCGGGGCATACACAGATACGCAGTATTTT
CASSFPSGAYTDTQYF
>TRBJ1-1|.|TRBD1|TRBV9
TGTGCCAGCAGCGACCCCGGGACAGGGACACTGAACACTGAAGCTTTCTTT
CASSDPGTGTLNTEAFF
>TRBJ2-6|.|TRBD1|TRBV30
TGTGCCTGGAGTGTTACAGGGGTCGGGTCTGGGGCCAACGTCCTGACTTTC
CAWSVTGVGSGANVLTF
>TRBJ2-3|once|TRBD2|TRBV10-3
TGTGCCGCCCGCGACGGGACTAGTTCAGATACGCAGTATTTT
CAARDGTSSDTQYF
>TRBJ2-5|.|.|TRBV6-1
TGTGCCAGCAGCTACCGGAGTTTGGGTCAAGAGACCCAGTACTTC
CASSYRSLGQETQYF
>TRBJ2-7|.|TRBD1|TRBV9
TGTGCCAGCAGCGTAGGACAGGGGGTGAGCTACGAGCAGTACTTC
CASSVGQGVSYEQYF
>TRBJ1-6|.|.|TRBV4-3
TGCGCCAGCAGCCAAGCGCGAGACTGGAATTCACCCCTCCACTTT
CASSQARDWNSPLHF
>TRBJ2-5|.|.|TRBV19
TGTGCCAGTAGTTATCGGGTGGGGGGGGCCTCCCAAGAGACCCAGTACTTC
CASSYRVGGASQETQYF
>TRBJ2-1|.|TRBD2|TRBV6-1
TGTGCCAGCAGTGAGGTTAGCGGGGGATACAATGAGCAGTTCTTC
CASSEVSGGYNEQFF
>TRBJ2-2|.|TRBD1|TRBV5-4
TGTGCCAGCAGAGGACAGGGGATCGAAACCGGGGAGCTGTTTTTT
CASRGQGIETGELFF
>TRBJ2-5|few|TRBD2|TRBV7-7
TGTGCTAGCAGCTTGGGGAGGGAGTCAGGGACCCAGTACTTC
CASSLGRESGTQYF
>TRBJ2-3|.|.|TRBV30
TGTGCCTGGAGTGTACGGAGGGGAGATACGCAGTATTTT
CAWSVRRGDTQYF
>TRBJ2-2|.|TRBD1|TRBV27
TGTGCCAGCAACCACGGGACAGGGTACACCGGGGAGCTGTTTTTT
CASNHGTGYTGELFF
>TRBJ2-6|.|.|TRBV4-2
TGTGCCAGCAGCCAAGAATTCTCTGCTGGGGCCAACGTCCTGACTTTC
CASSQEFSAGANVLTF
>TRBJ1-2|.|TRBD1|TRBV6-5
TGTGCCAGCAGTTACTCGGACAGGAGGAACTATGGCTACACCTTC
CASSYSDRRNYGYTF
>TRBJ2-3|.|TRBD2|TRBV7-8
TGTGCCAGCAGCTCCGGACTAGCGGGTTCTCGAGATACGCAGTATTTT
CASSSGLAGSRDTQYF
>TRBJ2-5|.|TRBD2|TRBV28
TGTGCCAGCAGTTTAATAAGCGGGGCCCAAGAGACCCAGTACTTC
CASSLISGAQETQYF
>TRBJ1-5|.|TRBD1|TRBV5-1
TGCGCCAGCAGCTTGGCAGGGGGAAATCAGCCCCAGCATTTT
CASSLAGGNQPQHF
>TRBJ2-7|.|TRBD2|TRBV28
TGTGCCAGCATGGAGAGTAGCGGGATTACCTACGAGCAGTACTTC
CASMESSGITYEQYF
>TRBJ1-6|.|TRBD1|TRBV6-6
TGTGCCAGCAGCCGAGGACAGGAAAGGTTATCACCCCTCCACTTT
CASSRGQERLSPLHF
>TRBJ2-7|.|.|TRBV29-1
TGCAGCGTTGAAAAAGGCGGGGGCCGCTCCTACGAGCAGTACTTC
CSVEKGGGRSYEQYF
>TRBJ1-2|.|TRBD1|TRBV30
TGTGCCTGGAGGTTTCCGGGACAGTCTATCGGGTACACCTTC
CAWRFPGQSIGYTF
>TRBJ2-6|.|TRBD2|TRBV7-6
TGTGCCAGCAGCCCCCGGATAGCGGGGAGCTCTGGGGCCAACGTCCTGACTTTC
CASSPRIAGSSGANVLTF
>TRBJ2-7|few|.|TRBV6-1
TGTGCCAGCAGGGACACCATCTACGAGCAGTACTTC
CASRDTIYEQYF